Listed below are T cell receptor beta chains from one sample, sequenced in a study of CD8 T cells in ankylosing spondylitis. MiXCR, run by TCRdb on the 5' RACE reads, gives a single entry per CDR3 protein. This table has 200,000 or so distinct CDR3 sequences, about an eighth appearing once. Sequences were obtained from blood, either unsorted or a sorted T cell fraction (not recorded which). Every receptor here comes from a female donor with ankylosing spondylitis or in good health (not recorded which). Each CDR3 is given with its conserved first and last residue. A D gene is named only where the DNA matches it firmly. Clone size is stated in some rows and not others, as once, few, many or a class when expanded.

V	D	J	size	CDR3	DNA
TRBV12-3/TRBV12-4	.	TRBJ2-1	many	CASSFQVVEQFF	TGTGCCAGCAGTTTTCAGGTTGTGGAGCAGTTCTTC
TRBV10-3	.	TRBJ2-7	many	CAISEPGHPYEQYF	TGTGCCATCAGTGAGCCGGGACACCCCTACGAGCAGTACTTC
TRBV24-1	.	TRBJ1-2	.	CATSESPTGPEGYTF	TGTGCCACCAGTGAAAGCCCGACAGGCCCGGAGGGCTACACCTTC
TRBV7-3	.	TRBJ2-2	few	CASSYKMNTGELFF	TGTGCCAGCAGTTACAAGATGAACACCGGGGAGCTGTTTTTT
TRBV5-1	.	TRBJ2-1	once	CASSGTGSSYNEQFF	TGCGCCAGCAGCGGAACAGGGAGCTCCTACAATGAGCAGTTCTTC
TRBV9	TRBD2	TRBJ2-7	many	CASSASSGAYEQYF	TGTGCCAGCAGCGCTAGTAGCGGGGCCTACGAGCAGTACTTC
TRBV7-2	.	TRBJ2-2	.	CASSLRPRANTGELFF	TGTGCCAGCAGCTTAAGGCCCCGGGCAAACACCGGGGAGCTGTTTTTT
TRBV20-1	.	TRBJ2-1	many	CSASRDVNEQFF	TGCAGTGCTAGCCGGGACGTCAATGAGCAGTTCTTC
TRBV7-2	.	TRBJ2-1	few	CASITGSEYNEQFF	TGTGCCAGCATCACAGGGTCCGAGTACAATGAGCAGTTCTTC
TRBV15	TRBD1	TRBJ1-1	many	CATNRQGGFDTEAFF	TGTGCCACTAACCGACAGGGCGGGTTTGACACTGAAGCTTTCTTT
TRBV7-3	.	TRBJ2-3	few	CASSFSGRLDTQYF	TGTGCCAGCAGCTTTTCAGGGAGATTAGATACGCAGTATTTT
TRBV19	.	TRBJ2-3	.	CASSQEFQRADTQYF	TGTGCCAGTAGCCAAGAGTTTCAGCGCGCAGATACGCAGTATTTT
TRBV4-3	.	TRBJ2-3	.	CASSQIGLSGTDTQYF	TGCGCCAGCAGCCAGATTGGTCTTTCAGGCACAGATACGCAGTATTTT
TRBV6-1	TRBD2	TRBJ2-3	.	CASRTAGERDTQYF	TGTGCCAGCAGAACAGCGGGAGAGCGCGATACGCAGTATTTT